What follows are 2 T cell receptor beta chains derived from one specimen sequenced in a study of T cell responses to AZD1222 COVID-19 vaccine. The assay was immunoSEQ multiplex PCR, and TCRdb's table has in-frame clones only and misses some. The repertoire holds about 150,000 clones, roughly 92% seen once, with over 1.5% in the top ten. This sample comprised peripheral blood, obtained on day 0 of AZD1222 vaccination. The receptors derive from an adult in good health.

This clone is deemed medium-sized. The V and J genes are TRBV6-8 and TRBJ2-7; maybe TRBD1 (6 bases). V was clipped by 10 bases and J by 1 base, with 20 bases between them. The CDR3 is 15 residues long. The germline V gene has CDR1 MNHGY and CDR2 SAAAGT. The CDR3 loop reads CANKPFSGQSYEQYF. CDR3 in DNA: TGTGCCAACAAACCCTTTTCGGGACAATCCTACGAGCAGTACTTC.

This chain joins TRBV19 and TRBJ1-1; 7 positions agree with TRBD1. The CDR3 runs 17 residues. The V gene's germline CDR1 is LNHDA and CDR2 SQIVND (reference sequence). Trimming cost V 5 bases and J 1 base; bases outside gene matches: 13. The CDR3 DNA reads TGTGCCAGTAGTGCCTCACATAGACAGGGTGGGAACACTGAAGCTTTCTTT. Translated: CASSASHRQGGNTEAFF.